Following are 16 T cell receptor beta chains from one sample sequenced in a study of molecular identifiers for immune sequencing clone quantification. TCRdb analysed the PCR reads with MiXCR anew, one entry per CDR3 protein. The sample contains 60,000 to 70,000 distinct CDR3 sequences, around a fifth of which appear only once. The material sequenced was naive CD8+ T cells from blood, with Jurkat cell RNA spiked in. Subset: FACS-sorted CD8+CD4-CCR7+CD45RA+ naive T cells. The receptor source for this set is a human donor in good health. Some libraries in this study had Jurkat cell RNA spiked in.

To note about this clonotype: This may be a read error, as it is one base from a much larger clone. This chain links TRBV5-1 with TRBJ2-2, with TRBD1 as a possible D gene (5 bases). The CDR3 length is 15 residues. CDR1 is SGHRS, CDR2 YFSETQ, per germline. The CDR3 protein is CASSLPWTDTVELFF. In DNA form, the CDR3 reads TGCGCCAGCAGCTTGCCATGGACGGACACCGTGGAGCTGTTTTTT. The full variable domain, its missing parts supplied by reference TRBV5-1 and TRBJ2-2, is KAGVTQTPRYLIKTRGQQVTLSCSPISGHRSVSWYQQTPGQGLQFLFEYFSETQRNKGNFPGRFSGRQFSNSRSEMNVSTLELGDSALYLCASSLPWTDTVELFFGEGSRLTVL.

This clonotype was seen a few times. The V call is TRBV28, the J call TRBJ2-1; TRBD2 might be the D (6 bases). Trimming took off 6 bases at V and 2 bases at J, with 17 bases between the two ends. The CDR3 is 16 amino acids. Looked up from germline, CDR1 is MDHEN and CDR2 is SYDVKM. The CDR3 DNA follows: TGTGCCAGCAGGAAGAATAGCGGCCCCACCTACAATGAGCAGTTCTTC. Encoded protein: CASRKNSGPTYNEQFF. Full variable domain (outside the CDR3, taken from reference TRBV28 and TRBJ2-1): DVKVTQSSRYLVKRTGEKVFLECVQDMDHENMFWYRQDPGLGLRLIYFSYDVKMKEKGDIPEGYSVSREKKERFSLILESASTNQTSMYLCASRKNSGPTYNEQFFGPGTRLTVL.

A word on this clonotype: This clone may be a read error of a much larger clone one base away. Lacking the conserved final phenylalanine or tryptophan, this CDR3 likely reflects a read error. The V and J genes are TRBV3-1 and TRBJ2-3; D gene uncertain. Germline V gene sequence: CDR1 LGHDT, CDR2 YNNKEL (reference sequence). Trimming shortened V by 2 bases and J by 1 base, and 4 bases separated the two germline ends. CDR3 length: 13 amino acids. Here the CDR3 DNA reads TGTGCCAGCAGCCAACCGGGCACAGATACGCAGTATCTT. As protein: CASSQPGTDTQYL.

The CDR3 spells CASSLQGFSNQPQHF. The CDR3 bases are TGTGCCAGCAGTTTACAGGGATTTAGCAATCAGCCCCAGCATTTT. The rearrangement links TRBV6-1 to TRBJ1-5, with a weak D call TRBD1 (6 bases). V was trimmed by 5 bases and J by 0 bases, leaving 11 bases between them. CDR3 length: 15 residues. Per germline, CDR1 MNHNS and CDR2 SASEGT.

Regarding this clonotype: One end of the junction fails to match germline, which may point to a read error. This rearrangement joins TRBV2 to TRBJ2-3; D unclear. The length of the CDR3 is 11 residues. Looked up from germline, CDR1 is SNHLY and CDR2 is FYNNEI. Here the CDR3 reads CAVKSLDTQCF. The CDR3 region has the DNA TGTGCCGTAAAGAGTCTAGATACGCAGTGTTTT.

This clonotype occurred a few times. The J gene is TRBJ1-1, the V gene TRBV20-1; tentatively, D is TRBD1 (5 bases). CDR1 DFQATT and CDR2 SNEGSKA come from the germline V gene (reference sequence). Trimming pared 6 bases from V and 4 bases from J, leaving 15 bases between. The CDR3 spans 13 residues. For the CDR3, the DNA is TGCAGTGCCGCAATGAGGGGACGCACTGAAGCTTTCTTT. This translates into CSAAMRGRTEAFF.

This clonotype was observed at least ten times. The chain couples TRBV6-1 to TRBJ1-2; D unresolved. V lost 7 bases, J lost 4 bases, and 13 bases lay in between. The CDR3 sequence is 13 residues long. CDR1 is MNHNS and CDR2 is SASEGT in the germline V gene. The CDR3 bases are TGTGCCAGCACCCCCACCGGTAGCTATGGCTACACCTTC. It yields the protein CASTPTGSYGYTF.

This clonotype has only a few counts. For the CDR3, the DNA is TGCGCCAGCAGAGGGGGACTAGCCACCTACAATGAGCAGTTCTTC. Translated, it gives CASRGGLATYNEQFF. The chain uses TRBV5-1 and TRBJ2-1, with TRBD2 identical over 9 bases. CDR3 length equals 15 residues. CDR1 and CDR2 (germline): SGHRS, YFSETQ. The trim removed 5 bases at V and 2 bases at J, leaving 5 bases unmatched.

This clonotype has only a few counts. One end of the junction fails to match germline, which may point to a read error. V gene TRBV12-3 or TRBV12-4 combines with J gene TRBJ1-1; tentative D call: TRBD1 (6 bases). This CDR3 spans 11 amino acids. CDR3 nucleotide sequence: TGTGCCAGCAGTTTCGGACAGCGGGGTGGATTT. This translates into CASSFGQRGGF.

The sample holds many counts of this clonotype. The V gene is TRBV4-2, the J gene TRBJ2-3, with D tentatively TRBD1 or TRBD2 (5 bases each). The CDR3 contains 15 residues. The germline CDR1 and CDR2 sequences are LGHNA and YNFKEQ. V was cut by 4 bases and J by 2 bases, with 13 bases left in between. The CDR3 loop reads CASSPYRDPTDTQYF. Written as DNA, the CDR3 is TGTGCCAGCAGCCCCTACCGGGACCCCACAGATACGCAGTATTTT.

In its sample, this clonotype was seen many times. CDR3 DNA: TGTGCCAGCAGCTTGGGGTTAGTTTTCACAGATACGCAGTATTTT. This gives the protein CASSLGLVFTDTQYF. The chain links TRBV5-5 to TRBJ2-3; D is unresolved. This CDR3 has 15 amino acids. Germline-derived CDR1 and CDR2 are SGHKS and YYEKEE (reference sequence). Trimming shortened V by 0 bases and J by 2 bases, and 10 bases separated the two germline ends.

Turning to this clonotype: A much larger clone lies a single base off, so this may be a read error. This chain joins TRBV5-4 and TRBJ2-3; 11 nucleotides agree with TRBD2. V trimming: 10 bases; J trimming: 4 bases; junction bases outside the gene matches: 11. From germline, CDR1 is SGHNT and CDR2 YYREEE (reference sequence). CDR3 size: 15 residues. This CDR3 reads CACTLAGGPPDTQYF. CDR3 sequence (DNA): TGTGCCTGCACCTTAGCGGGAGGGCCCCCAGATACGCAGTATTTT.

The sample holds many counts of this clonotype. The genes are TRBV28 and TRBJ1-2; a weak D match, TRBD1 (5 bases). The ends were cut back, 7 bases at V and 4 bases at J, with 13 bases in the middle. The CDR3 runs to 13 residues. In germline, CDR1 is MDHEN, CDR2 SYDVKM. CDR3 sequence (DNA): TGTGCCAGCAACGGAAGGGGAGGCTATGGCTACACCTTC. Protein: CASNGRGGYGYTF.

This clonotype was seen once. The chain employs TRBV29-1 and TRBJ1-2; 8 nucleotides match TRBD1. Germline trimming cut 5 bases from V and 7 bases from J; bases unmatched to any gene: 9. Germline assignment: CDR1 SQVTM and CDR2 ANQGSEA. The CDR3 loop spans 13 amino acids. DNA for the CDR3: TGCAGCGTTTCTAGGACAGGGCAGGGTGGCTACACCTTC. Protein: CSVSRTGQGGYTF.

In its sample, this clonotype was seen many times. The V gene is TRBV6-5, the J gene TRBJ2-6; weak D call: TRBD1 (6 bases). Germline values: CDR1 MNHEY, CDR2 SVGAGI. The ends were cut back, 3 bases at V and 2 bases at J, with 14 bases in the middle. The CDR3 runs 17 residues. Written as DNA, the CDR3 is TGTGCCAGCAGTTATAGGGACATTCCTCCTGGGGCCAACGTCCTGACTTTC. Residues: CASSYRDIPPGANVLTF.

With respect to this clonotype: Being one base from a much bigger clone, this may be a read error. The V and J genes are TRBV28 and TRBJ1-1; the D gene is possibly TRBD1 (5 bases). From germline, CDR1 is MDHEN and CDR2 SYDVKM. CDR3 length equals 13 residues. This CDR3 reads CASTDAGGWKALF. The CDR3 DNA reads TGTGCCAGCACCGATGCGGGGGGGTGGAAGGCTCTCTTT.